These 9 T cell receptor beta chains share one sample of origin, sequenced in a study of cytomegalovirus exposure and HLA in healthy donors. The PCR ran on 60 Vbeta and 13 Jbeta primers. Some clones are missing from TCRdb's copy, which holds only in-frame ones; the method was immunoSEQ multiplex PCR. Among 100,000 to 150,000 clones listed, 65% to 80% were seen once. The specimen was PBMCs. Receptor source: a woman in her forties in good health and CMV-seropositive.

Here the CDR3 DNA reads TGTGCCAGCAGCTTCAGCGGATACTCCTACGAGCAGTACTTC. This translates into CASSFSGYSYEQYF. The V gene is TRBV7-8, the J gene TRBJ2-7; weak D call: TRBD2 (5 bases). The CDR3 sequence is 14 residues long. CDR1 and CDR2 from the germline V gene are SGHVS and FQNEAQ. Trimming took off 3 bases at V and 0 bases at J, with 9 bases between the two ends.

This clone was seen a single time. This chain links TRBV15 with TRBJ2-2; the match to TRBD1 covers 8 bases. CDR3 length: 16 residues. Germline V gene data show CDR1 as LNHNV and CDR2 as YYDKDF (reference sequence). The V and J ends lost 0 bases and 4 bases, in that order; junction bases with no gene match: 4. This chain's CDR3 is CATSRDGTGATGELFF. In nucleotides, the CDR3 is TGTGCCACCAGCAGAGATGGGACAGGCGCCACCGGGGAGCTGTTTTTT.

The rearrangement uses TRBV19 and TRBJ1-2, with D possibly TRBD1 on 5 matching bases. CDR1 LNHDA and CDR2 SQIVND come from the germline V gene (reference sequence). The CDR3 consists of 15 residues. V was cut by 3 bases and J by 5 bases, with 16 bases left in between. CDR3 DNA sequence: TGTGCCAGTAGTATGTGGCAGTCCCAGGGATATGGCTACACCTTC. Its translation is CASSMWQSQGYGYTF.

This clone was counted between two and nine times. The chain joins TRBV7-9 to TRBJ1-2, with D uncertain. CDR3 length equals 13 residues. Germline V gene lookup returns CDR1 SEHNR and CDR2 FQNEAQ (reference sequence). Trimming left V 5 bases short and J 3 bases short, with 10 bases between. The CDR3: CASSLPQDYGYTF. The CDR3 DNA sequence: TGTGCCAGCAGCCTCCCCCAGGACTATGGCTACACCTTC.

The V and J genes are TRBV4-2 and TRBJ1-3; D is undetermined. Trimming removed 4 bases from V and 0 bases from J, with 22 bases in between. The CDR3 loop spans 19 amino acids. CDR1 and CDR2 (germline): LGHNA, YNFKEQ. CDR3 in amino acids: CASSPITGSQDFSGNTIYF. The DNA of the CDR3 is TGTGCCAGCAGCCCTATAACCGGGTCGCAAGATTTCTCTGGAAACACCATATATTTT.

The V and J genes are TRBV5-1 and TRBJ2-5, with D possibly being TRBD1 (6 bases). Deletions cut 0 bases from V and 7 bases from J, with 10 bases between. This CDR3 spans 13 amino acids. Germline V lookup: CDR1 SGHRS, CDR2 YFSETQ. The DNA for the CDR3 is TGCGCCAGCAGCTTGGAGCAGGGGAGGACCCAGTACTTC. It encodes CASSLEQGRTQYF.

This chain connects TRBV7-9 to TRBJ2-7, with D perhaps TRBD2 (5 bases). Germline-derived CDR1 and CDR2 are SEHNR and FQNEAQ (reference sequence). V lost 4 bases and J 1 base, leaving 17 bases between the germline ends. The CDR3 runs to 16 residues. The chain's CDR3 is CASSSARAGTSYEQYF. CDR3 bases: TGTGCCAGCAGCTCAGCGCGGGCGGGCACATCCTACGAGCAGTACTTC.

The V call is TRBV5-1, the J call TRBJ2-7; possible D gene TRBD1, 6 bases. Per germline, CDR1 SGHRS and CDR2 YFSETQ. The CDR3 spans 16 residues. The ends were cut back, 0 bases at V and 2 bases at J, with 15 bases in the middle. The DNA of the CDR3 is TGCGCCAGCAGCTTGGGGTTACAGGGTGGAACCTACGAGCAGTACTTC. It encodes CASSLGLQGGTYEQYF. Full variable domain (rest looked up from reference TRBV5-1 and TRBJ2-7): KAGVTQTPRYLIKTRGQQVTLSCSPISGHRSVSWYQQTPGQGLQFLFEYFSETQRNKGNFPGRFSGRQFSNSRSEMNVSTLELGDSALYLCASSLGLQGGTYEQYFGPGTRLTVT.

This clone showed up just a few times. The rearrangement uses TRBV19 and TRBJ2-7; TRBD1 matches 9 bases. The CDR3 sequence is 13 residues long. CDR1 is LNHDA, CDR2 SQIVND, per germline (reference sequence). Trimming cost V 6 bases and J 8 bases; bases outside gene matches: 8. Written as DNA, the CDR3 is TGTGCCAGTAGCTCCGGGACAGGGAAGAAGCAGTACTTC. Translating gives CASSSGTGKKQYF.